This paragraph reports one TCR beta chain. This sample is part of a study of shared clonotypes between healthy human individuals. The CDR3 is 13 residues long. The V gene end was trimmed by 3 bases and the J gene end by 13 bases; junction bases not matched to a gene: 7. Per the germline V gene, CDR1 is SGDLS and CDR2 is YYNGEE. Original data processing: Filtering was not the same, since immunoSEQ gave junction-only sequences without quality scores. Data came from immunoSEQ multiplex PCR; TCRdb stores just in-frame clones and leaves some out. V and J calls plus clone size are reproduced from that table; the DNA served to infer D and trimming. The table has fewer than 600,000 clones, around 78% seen once.

The V gene is TRBV9, the J gene TRBJ2-1, with 10 bases matching TRBD2. Sequences were obtained from PBMCs. This sequence was found in a middle-aged woman in good health. Some clones in this sample may be carry-over from other donors' samples. CDR3 sequence reads: CASSERTSGDQFF. The CDR3 bases are TGTGCCAGCAGCGAAAGGACTAGCGGAGATCAGTTCTTC.